This TCR beta chain was sequenced in a study of T cell responses to AZD1222 COVID-19 vaccine. Notes on the study in general: Repertoires were obtained solely post-peak T cell response. Just six or seven AZD1222 recipients tested seropositive at baseline.

Whether given at about 4 or about 12 weeks, second doses were pooled. On this clone: Its antigen remains unidentified.

Unmatched junction bases numbered 6, after V lost 2 bases and J lost 3 bases. There are 15 residues in the CDR3. The germline gives CDR1 MDHEN, CDR2 SYDVKM. Profiled with immunoSEQ multiplex PCR; TCRdb holds only in-frame clones, not every one. The sample yields some 200,000 clones, more than 70% seen once. The V call is TRBV28, the J call TRBJ2-7; TRBD1 agrees at 8 bases. The material was peripheral blood, obtained 28 days after the second AZD1222 dose. The sequence derives from an adult who received the AZD1222 COVID-19 vaccine. This CDR3 is CASSLVAGGDYEQYF. The CDR3 coding sequence is TGTGCCAGCAGTTTAGTGGCAGGGGGCGACTACGAGCAGTACTTC.